These 26 T cell receptor beta chains came from one sample sequenced in a study of cytomegalovirus exposure and HLA in healthy donors. PCR employed 60 Vbeta and 13 Jbeta primers. Method: immunoSEQ multiplex PCR; TCRdb's copy keeps in-frame clones and lacks some. The sample has some 110,000 clones, 69% seen once; the top ten hold more than 2.5%. Input material: PBMCs. The receptor source for this set is a man younger than 45 in good health and CMV-seronegative.

This clone was seen a handful of times. The chain uses TRBV13 and TRBJ2-3; D not resolved. V lost 3 bases and J 1 base, leaving 8 bases between the germline ends. The CDR3 loop spans 14 amino acids. Germline-derived CDR1 and CDR2 are PRHDT and FYEKMQ (reference sequence). This CDR3 is CASSFVRGTDTQYF. Written as DNA, the CDR3 is TGTGCCAGCAGCTTCGTAAGAGGCACAGATACGCAGTATTTT.

The chain joins TRBV25-1 to TRBJ2-3; 11 bases line up with TRBD2. Germline CDR1 and CDR2: MGHDK and SYGVNS. Trimming cost V 5 bases and J 5 bases; bases outside gene matches: 3. This CDR3 region has 14 residues. The CDR3 DNA follows: TGTGCCAGCAGTACTAGCGGGAGTGGAGATACGCAGTATTTT. As protein: CASSTSGSGDTQYF.

This clone is a singleton in its sample. As DNA, the CDR3 is TGCGCCAGCAGCTTGTCCGGAACTAGAAACAATGAGCAGTTCTTC. Translation gives CASSLSGTRNNEQFF. The chain employs TRBV5-1 and TRBJ2-1; possibly TRBD2 for D (5 bases). Germline V CDR1 and CDR2: SGHRS, YFSETQ. Trimming cost V 1 base and J 5 bases, with 13 bases left between them. The CDR3 consists of 15 residues.

A note on this clone: The junction does not match germline at one end; this may be a read error. The chain combines TRBV18 with TRBJ1-1, with 9 bases aligning to TRBD1. The CDR3 covers 15 residues. Germline values: CDR1 KGHSH, CDR2 LQKENI. CDR3 amino acids: CASSPQGAGVTEAFF. CDR3 DNA sequence: TGTGCCAGCTCGCCACAGGGGGCAGGGGTCACTGAAGCTTTCTTT.

This rearrangement joins TRBV25-1 to TRBJ1-4; D not resolved. V lost 4 bases to trimming and J lost 7 bases, with 7 bases between them. The germline CDR1 and CDR2 sequences are MGHDK and SYGVNS. The CDR3 sequence is 12 residues long. CDR3 nucleotide sequence: TGTGCCAGCAGTGGCAACGGTGAAAAACTGTTTTTT. It encodes CASSGNGEKLFF. Complete variable domain (other parts from reference TRBV25-1 and TRBJ1-4): EADIYQTPRYLVIGTGKKITLECSQTMGHDKMYWYQQDPGMELHLIHYSYGVNSTEKGDLSSESTVSRIRTEHFPLTLESARPSHTSQYLCASSGNGEKLFFGSGTQLSVL.

This clone has only one observation. V usage is TRBV5-1 and J usage is TRBJ1-1, with D maybe TRBD1 (6 bases). The CDR3 is 14 amino acids. Trimming removed 0 bases at V and 4 bases at J, with 10 bases between. Germline CDR1 reads SGHRS; CDR2 reads YFSETQ. The CDR3 spells CASSLAVQGTEAFF. In nucleotides, the CDR3 is TGCGCCAGCAGCTTGGCAGTACAGGGCACTGAAGCTTTCTTT.

V is TRBV11-2 and J is TRBJ2-5; 11 bases align to TRBD1. The V gene end was trimmed by 5 bases and the J gene end by 3 bases; junction bases not matched to a gene: 2. The CDR3 length is 14 residues. CDR1 and CDR2 from the germline V gene are SGHAT and FQNNGV. CDR3 in amino acids: CASSGQGAEETQYF. The CDR3 DNA reads TGTGCCAGCAGCGGACAGGGGGCCGAAGAGACCCAGTACTTC.

V is TRBV4-1 and J is TRBJ2-2, with D maybe TRBD2 (5 bases). Looked up from germline, CDR1 is MGHRA and CDR2 is YSYEKL. V was cut by 4 bases and J by 4 bases, with 19 bases left in between. This CDR3 comprises 17 residues. This chain's CDR3 is CASSPSLVARVTGELFF. The CDR3 region has the DNA TGCGCCAGCAGCCCGAGTCTTGTGGCGCGGGTCACCGGGGAGCTGTTTTTT.

The chain couples TRBV15 to TRBJ1-4; D is perhaps TRBD1 (5 bases). The V gene's germline CDR1 is LNHNV and CDR2 YYDKDF (reference sequence). The CDR3 has 14 amino acids. Trimming took off 1 base at V and 8 bases at J, with 11 bases between the two ends. The CDR3 nucleotides read TGTGCCACCAGCAGAGGGGGGGATTGGGAAAAACTGTTTTTT. Translation gives CATSRGGDWEKLFF.

Concerning this clone: A junction boundary mismatches the germline segment, possibly from a read error. The rearrangement uses TRBV4-3 and TRBJ1-1; a weak D match, TRBD1 (6 bases). CDR1 LGHNA and CDR2 YSLEER come from the germline V gene. The CDR3 runs 14 residues. The CDR3 nucleotides read TGCGCCAGCAGCCTCCTTTTGGGCCAGGGGACCCGAGTCTTT. Protein sequence: CASSLLLGQGTRVF.

The J gene is TRBJ2-7, the V gene TRBV11-3; 8 bases map to TRBD1. CDR1 is SGHNT, CDR2 YENEEA, per germline. The CDR3 is made up of 15 amino acids. Germline trimming cut 1 base from V and 3 bases from J; bases unmatched to any gene: 5. CDR3 sequence (DNA): TGTGCCAGCAGCTTAGGGCAGGGGGCCGACTACGAGCAGTACTTC. Translated: CASSLGQGADYEQYF.

V usage is TRBV5-6 and J usage is TRBJ1-1; possibly TRBD1 for D (5 bases). V gave up 2 bases and J gave up 9 bases, with 14 bases separating them. Germline CDR1 SGHDT, CDR2 YYEEEE. This CDR3 has 13 residues. The CDR3 loop reads CASSFNGGEKAFF. DNA for the CDR3: TGTGCCAGCAGCTTCAACGGAGGGGAAAAAGCTTTCTTT.

Here the CDR3 reads CASSWRGRNEQFF. For the CDR3, the DNA is TGTGCCAGCAGCTGGCGGGGGCGAAATGAGCAGTTCTTC. The chain links TRBV5-4 to TRBJ2-1, with D possibly being TRBD2 (7 bases). CDR1 is SGHNT and CDR2 is YYREEE in the germline V gene (reference sequence). The V and J ends lost 3 bases and 7 bases respectively, with 11 bases between them. CDR3 length equals 13 residues.

This rearrangement joins TRBV27 to TRBJ1-3; unclear D gene. The CDR3 length is 12 residues. The V end was cut by 10 bases, the J end by 4 bases, with 11 bases between. Germline lookup yields CDR1 MNHEY and CDR2 SMNVEV (reference sequence). In DNA, the CDR3 is TGTGCCACCGTATCACGGGGAAACACCATATATTTT. Protein product: CATVSRGNTIYF.

This rearrangement joins TRBV7-2 to TRBJ2-1; D is perhaps TRBD1 (5 bases). The V and J ends lost 8 bases and 8 bases respectively, with 13 bases between them. Germline CDR1 reads SGHTA; CDR2 reads FQGNSA. The CDR3 is 12 residues long. The CDR3 nucleotides are TGTGCCAGCGGCAGGGCAAACTATGAGCAGTTCTTC. Translating gives CASGRANYEQFF.

V and J are TRBV7-2 and TRBJ2-3, with TRBD1 matching 7 bases. This CDR3 contains 16 residues. The germline gives CDR1 SGHTA, CDR2 FQGNSA. J gave up 4 bases and V 1 base, and 8 bases lay outside the gene matches. Here the CDR3 reads CASSLVLGGTADTQYF. DNA for the CDR3: TGTGCCAGCAGCTTAGTACTAGGGGGCACGGCAGATACGCAGTATTTT.

The chain recombines TRBV7-9 with TRBJ1-2, with 8 bases identical to TRBD1. Losses at the gene ends were 5 bases for V and 4 bases for J; bases not matched to a gene: 6. The CDR3 is made up of 14 amino acids. In germline, CDR1 is SEHNR, CDR2 FQNEAQ (reference sequence). CDR3 in DNA: TGTGCCAGCAGCCCCCGGACAGGGCTCTATGGCTACACCTTC. Translation gives CASSPRTGLYGYTF.

A few counts support this clone. The chain carries TRBV9 and TRBJ2-1; 16 nucleotides align to TRBD2. With 4 bases clipped from V and 1 base from J, the junction kept 8 bases outside the gene matches. The CDR3 runs 19 residues. Per germline, CDR1 SGDLS and CDR2 YYNGEE. The CDR3 DNA reads as TGTGCCAGCAGCCCCGGGACTAGCGGGAGGGCCCGATCCTACAATGAGCAGTTCTTC. Translation: CASSPGTSGRARSYNEQFF.

This clone was seen a few times. The rearrangement links TRBV19 to TRBJ2-3; TRBD1 agrees at 11 bases. The CDR3 loop spans 15 amino acids. Germline V gene data show CDR1 as LNHDA and CDR2 as SQIVND (reference sequence). V was clipped by 5 bases and J by 3 bases; unmatched bases: 4. DNA of the CDR3: TGTGCCAGTAGTTGGGGACAGGGGGGGACAGATACGCAGTATTTT. It translates to CASSWGQGGTDTQYF.

This clone appeared a few times. CDR3 DNA sequence: TGCGCCAGCAGCCAAATAGTACAGGGAGAAGCTTTCTTT. Translation: CASSQIVQGEAFF. The chain couples TRBV4-3 to TRBJ1-1; tentative D call: TRBD1 (6 bases). Germline loops: CDR1 LGHNA, CDR2 YSLEER. Trimming cost V 2 bases and J 8 bases, with 12 bases left between them. The CDR3 covers 13 residues.

The rearrangement joins TRBV7-9 to TRBJ2-2; TRBD1 might be the D (6 bases). Per the germline V gene, CDR1 is SEHNR and CDR2 is FQNEAQ (reference sequence). V shed 11 bases and J shed 0 bases, with 13 bases lying between them. The CDR3 contains 14 residues. The DNA for the CDR3 is TGTGCCGGTCGAGGACAGACGAACACCGGGGAGCTGTTTTTT. Protein: CAGRGQTNTGELFF. Based on the CDR3 plus reference TRBV7-9 and TRBJ2-2, the full variable domain is DTGVSQNPRHKITKRGQNVTFRCDPISEHNRLYWYRQTLGQGPEFLTYFQNEAQLEKSRLLSDRFSAERPKGSFSTLEIQRTEQGDSAMYLCAGRGQTNTGELFFGEGSRLTVL.

A few counts support this clone. Here the CDR3 DNA reads TGTGCCAGCAGCTTCAGGGAGGGCCGGGAGGGAACTGAAGCTTTCTTT. It codes for CASSFREGREGTEAFF. This sequence joins TRBV13 and TRBJ1-1; possibly TRBD1 for D (5 bases). Deletions cut 3 bases from V and 5 bases from J, with 19 bases between. The CDR3 loop spans 16 amino acids. Germline CDR1 reads PRHDT; CDR2 reads FYEKMQ (reference sequence).

This clone was counted between two and nine times. V gene TRBV5-6 combines with J gene TRBJ2-5, with a tentative D call TRBD2 (5 bases). The CDR3 covers 15 residues. Per the germline V gene, CDR1 is SGHDT and CDR2 is YYEEEE. V lost 0 bases to trimming and J lost 9 bases, with 18 bases between them. The CDR3 region has the DNA TGTGCCAGCAGCTTGGCCGATATAGGGAGAGGACCCCAGTACTTC. Protein sequence: CASSLADIGRGPQYF.

This clone was picked up a small number of times. The J gene is TRBJ1-1, the V gene TRBV7-2; a weak D match, TRBD1 (5 bases). CDR3 length: 16 residues. The germline gives CDR1 SGHTA, CDR2 FQGNSA. Trimming removed 2 bases from V and 0 bases from J, with 13 bases in between. CDR3 nucleotide sequence: TGTGCCAGCAGCTTAAGCCCCGCACAGGTGAACACTGAAGCTTTCTTT. This sequence encodes CASSLSPAQVNTEAFF.

This clone was observed a few times. CDR3 amino acids: CASSWGTGAIYEQYF. CDR3 DNA: TGTGCCAGCAGCTGGGGGACAGGGGCGATCTACGAGCAGTACTTC. The J gene is TRBJ2-7, the V gene TRBV7-3; 10 bases fit TRBD1. Unmatched junction bases numbered 6, after V lost 4 bases and J lost 3 bases. The CDR3 extends over 15 amino acids. Germline loops: CDR1 SGHTA, CDR2 FQGTGA.

The chain carries TRBV10-3 and TRBJ1-2; D unresolved. The CDR3 totals 17 residues. V was cut by 0 bases and J by 4 bases, with 18 bases left in between. CDR1 and CDR2 (germline): ENHRY, SYGVKD. In DNA, the CDR3 is TGTGCCATCAGTGAGTCAGGACCCACGCGGGGTGCCTATGGCTACACCTTC. This translates into CAISESGPTRGAYGYTF.